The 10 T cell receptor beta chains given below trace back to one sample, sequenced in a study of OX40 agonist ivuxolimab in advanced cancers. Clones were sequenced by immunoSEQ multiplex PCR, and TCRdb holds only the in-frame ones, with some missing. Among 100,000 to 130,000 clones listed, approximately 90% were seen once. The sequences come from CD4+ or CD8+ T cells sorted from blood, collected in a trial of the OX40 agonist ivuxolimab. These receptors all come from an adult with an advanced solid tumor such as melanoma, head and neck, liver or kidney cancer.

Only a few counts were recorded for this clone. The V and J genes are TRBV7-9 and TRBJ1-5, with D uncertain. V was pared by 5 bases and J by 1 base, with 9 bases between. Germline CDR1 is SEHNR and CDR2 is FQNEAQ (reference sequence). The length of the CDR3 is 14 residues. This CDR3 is CASSPLGSNQPQHF. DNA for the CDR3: TGTGCCAGCAGCCCGCTGGGGAGCAATCAGCCCCAGCATTTT.

CDR3 nucleotide sequence: TGTGCCAGCAGTGGGACCCTGGGGGAGACCCAGTACTTC. It specifies CASSGTLGETQYF. The V gene is TRBV28, the J gene TRBJ2-5; perhaps D is TRBD1 or TRBD2 (5 bases each). The CDR3 consists of 13 residues. V lost 5 bases and J 5 bases, leaving 12 bases between the germline ends. Germline CDR1 reads MDHEN; CDR2 reads SYDVKM.

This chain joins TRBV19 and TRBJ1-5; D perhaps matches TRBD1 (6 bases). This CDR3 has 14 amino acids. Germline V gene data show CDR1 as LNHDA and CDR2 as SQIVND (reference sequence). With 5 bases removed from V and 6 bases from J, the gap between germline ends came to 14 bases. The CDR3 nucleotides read TGTGCCAGTAGTCCCAACAGGGTTGGTCAGCCCCAGCATTTT. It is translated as CASSPNRVGQPQHF.

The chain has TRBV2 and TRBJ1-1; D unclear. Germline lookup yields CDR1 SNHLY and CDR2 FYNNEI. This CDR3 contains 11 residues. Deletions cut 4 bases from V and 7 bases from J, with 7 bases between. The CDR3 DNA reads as TGTGCCAGCAGTGGCCTCGTTGAAGCTTTCTTT. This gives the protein CASSGLVEAFF.

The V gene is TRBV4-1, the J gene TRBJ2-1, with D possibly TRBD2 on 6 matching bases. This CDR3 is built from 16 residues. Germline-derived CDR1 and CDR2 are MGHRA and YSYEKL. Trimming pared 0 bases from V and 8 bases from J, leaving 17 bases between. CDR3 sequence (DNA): TGCGCCAGCAGCCAAGATAGAGGGACTCCAAACGATGAGCAGTTCTTC. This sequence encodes CASSQDRGTPNDEQFF.

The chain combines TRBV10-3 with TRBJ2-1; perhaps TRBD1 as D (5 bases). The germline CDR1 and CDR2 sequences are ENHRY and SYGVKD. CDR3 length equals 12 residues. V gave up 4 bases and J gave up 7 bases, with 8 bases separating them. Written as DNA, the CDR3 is TGTGCCATCAGTGTACAGGAAAATGAGCAGTTCTTC. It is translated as CAISVQENEQFF.

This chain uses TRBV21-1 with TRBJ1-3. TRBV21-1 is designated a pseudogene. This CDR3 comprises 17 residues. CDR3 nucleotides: TGTGCCAGCAGCAAAGCAAAAGGGGGGTTCTCTGGAAACACCATATATTTT. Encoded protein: CASSKAKGGFSGNTIYF.

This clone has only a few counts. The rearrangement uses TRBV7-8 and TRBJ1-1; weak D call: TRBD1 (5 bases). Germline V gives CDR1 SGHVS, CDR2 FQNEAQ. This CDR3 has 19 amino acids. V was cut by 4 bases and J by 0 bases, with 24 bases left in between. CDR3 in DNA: TGTGCCAGCAGCTACTTAAAGACACCGGGACTGATCATGAACACTGAAGCTTTCTTT. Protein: CASSYLKTPGLIMNTEAFF. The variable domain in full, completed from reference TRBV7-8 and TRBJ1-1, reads GAGVSQSPRYKVAKRGQDVALRCDPISGHVSLFWYQQALGQGPEFLTYFQNEAQLDKSGLPSDRFFAERPEGSVSTLKIQRTQQEDSAVYLCASSYLKTPGLIMNTEAFFGQGTRLTVV.

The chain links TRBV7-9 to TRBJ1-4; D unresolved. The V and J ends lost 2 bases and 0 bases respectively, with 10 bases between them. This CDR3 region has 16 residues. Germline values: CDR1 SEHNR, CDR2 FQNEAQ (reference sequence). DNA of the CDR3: TGTGCCAGCAGCTTACTAACAGCCTCAACTAATGAAAAACTGTTTTTT. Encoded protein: CASSLLTASTNEKLFF.

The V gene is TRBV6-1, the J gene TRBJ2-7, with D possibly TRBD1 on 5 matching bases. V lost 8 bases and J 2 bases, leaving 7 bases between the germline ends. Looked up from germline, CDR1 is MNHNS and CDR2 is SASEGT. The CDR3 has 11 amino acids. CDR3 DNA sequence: TGTGCCAGCCAGACAGCCTACGAGCAGTACTTC. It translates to CASQTAYEQYF.